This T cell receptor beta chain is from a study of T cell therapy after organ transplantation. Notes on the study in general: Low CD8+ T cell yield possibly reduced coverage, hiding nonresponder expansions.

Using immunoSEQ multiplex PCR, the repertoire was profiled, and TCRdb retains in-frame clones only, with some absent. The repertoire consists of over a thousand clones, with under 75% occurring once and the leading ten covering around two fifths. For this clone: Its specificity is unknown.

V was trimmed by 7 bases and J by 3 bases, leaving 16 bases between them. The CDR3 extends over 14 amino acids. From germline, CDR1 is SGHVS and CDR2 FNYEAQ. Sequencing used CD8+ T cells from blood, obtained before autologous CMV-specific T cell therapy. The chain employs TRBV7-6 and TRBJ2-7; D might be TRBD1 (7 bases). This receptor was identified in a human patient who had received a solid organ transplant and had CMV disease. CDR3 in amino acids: CASIPSQGGYEQYF. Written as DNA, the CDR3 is TGTGCCAGCATCCCCTCGCAGGGGGGCTACGAGCAGTACTTC.